This entry is about one T cell receptor (beta chain). Its antigen is not known. The PCR had 60 Vbeta and 13 Jbeta primers. Profiled with immunoSEQ multiplex PCR; TCRdb holds only in-frame clones, not every one. This table holds some 200,000 clones, roughly 80% found once. This entry is derived from a study of cytomegalovirus exposure and HLA in healthy donors. About the study: HLA-typed donors were the source of roughly 80 million unique TCRs held in an early data release. Caucasian-associated ancestry cluster membership applied to approximately 80% of around 400 genotyped donors.

V lost 3 bases and J lost 7; bases outside the gene matches: 9. The length of the CDR3 is 15 residues. Germline V gene lookup returns CDR1 MNHEY and CDR2 SMNVEV (reference sequence). Overall study findings and caveats: As was reported, the classifier diagnosed cytomegalovirus status with high specificity and sensitivity. Prior analysis indicated that the majority of TCR beta V segments exhibited productivity approximately 87% or approximately 30% of the time.

Source material: PBMCs. The chain employs TRBV27 and TRBJ2-3; 8 positions agree with TRBD1. This clonotype was obtained from a man aged 45-65 years in good health and CMV-seronegative. The chain's CDR3 is CASSFEPTGANTQYF. The DNA of the CDR3 is TGTGCCAGCAGTTTTGAGCCGACAGGGGCGAATACGCAGTATTTT.